These 24 T cell receptor beta chains were sequenced from one sample in a study of blood T cell repertoires in COVID-19. TCRdb keeps only in-frame clones here, not all; method: immunoSEQ multiplex PCR. The data contain around 130,000 clones, approximately 83% of them seen just once; the ten biggest clones take up approximately 20%. The sequenced sample consisted of peripheral blood. The receptors derive from a woman between 45 and 65 years old who had recovered from COVID-19.

The genes are TRBV18 and TRBJ2-7; perhaps TRBD1 as D (6 bases). V lost 2 bases and J 4 bases, leaving 15 bases between the germline ends. Looked up from germline, CDR1 is KGHSH and CDR2 is LQKENI. The CDR3 extends over 15 amino acids. The CDR3 is CASSPGGPASYEQYF. The DNA for the CDR3 is TGTGCCAGCTCACCAGGGGGCCCCGCCTCTTACGAGCAGTACTTC.

The CDR3 nucleotides are TGCGCCAGCAGCTTGAAGGTAGCGGGCACCGGGGAGCTGTTTTTT. Translating gives CASSLKVAGTGELFF. The chain has TRBV5-1 and TRBJ2-2; 7 bases agree with TRBD2. Trimming cost V 1 base and J 4 bases; bases outside gene matches: 4. The CDR3 totals 15 residues. The germline V gene has CDR1 SGHRS and CDR2 YFSETQ. Based on the CDR3 plus reference TRBV5-1 and TRBJ2-2, the full variable domain is KAGVTQTPRYLIKTRGQQVTLSCSPISGHRSVSWYQQTPGQGLQFLFEYFSETQRNKGNFPGRFSGRQFSNSRSEMNVSTLELGDSALYLCASSLKVAGTGELFFGEGSRLTVL.

The CDR3 is CAFQRDSNQPQHF. The CDR3 nucleotides are TGTGCCTTCCAACGGGATAGCAATCAGCCCCAGCATTTT. This chain links TRBV30 with TRBJ1-5; D is unresolved. V was clipped by 7 bases and J by 0 bases, with 10 bases between them. Germline V gene lookup returns CDR1 GTSNPN and CDR2 SVGIG (reference sequence). The CDR3 is made up of 13 amino acids.

This clone was observed a single time. CDR3 sequence: CASRAGQVGGYSNQPQHF. The CDR3 coding sequence is TGTGCCAGCAGAGCCGGACAGGTTGGAGGTTATAGCAATCAGCCCCAGCATTTT. The gene calls are TRBV6-4 and TRBJ1-5, with 7 bases aligning to TRBD1. In germline, CDR1 is MRHNA, CDR2 SNTAGT. The V segment lost 6 bases and the J segment 0 bases; nucleotides outside the gene matches: 14. The CDR3 is made up of 18 amino acids.

The rearrangement links TRBV6-6 to TRBJ2-5, with D possibly being TRBD2 (6 bases). CDR3 size: 11 residues. Trimming cost V 8 bases and J 5 bases, with 9 bases left between them. Germline V gene sequence: CDR1 MNHNY, CDR2 SVGAGI (reference sequence). CDR3 amino acids: CASEEGETQYF. The CDR3 DNA reads as TGTGCCAGCGAGGAGGGGGAGACCCAGTACTTC.

The chain recombines TRBV29-1 with TRBJ2-1; 7 nucleotides match TRBD2. This CDR3 region has 13 residues. Germline loops: CDR1 SQVTM, CDR2 ANQGSEA. V lost 5 bases, J lost 6 bases, and 7 bases stayed unmatched. The CDR3 loop reads CSVLGREINEQFF. DNA for the CDR3: TGCAGCGTTCTCGGGCGGGAGATCAATGAGCAGTTCTTC.

The V and J genes are TRBV6-5 and TRBJ2-5, with 12 bases fitting TRBD1. Germline loops: CDR1 MNHEY, CDR2 SVGAGI. This CDR3 spans 16 amino acids. Trimming removed 2 bases from V and 4 bases from J; junction bases left unmatched: 5. Here the CDR3 reads CASSYRDRGPAETQYF. DNA of the CDR3: TGTGCCAGCAGTTACCGGGACAGGGGGCCCGCAGAGACCCAGTACTTC.

This clone is a singleton in its sample. The CDR3 bases are TGTGCCAGCAGCCAAGTACAGGGAGGGGGACCTAATGAAAAACTGTTTTTT. This encodes CASSQVQGGGPNEKLFF. The chain joins TRBV3-1 (or the pseudogene TRBV3-2) to TRBJ1-4, with a weak D call TRBD1 (6 bases). The V end lost 1 base, the J end lost 3 bases, and 15 bases lay between the germline ends. The CDR3 totals 17 residues. The V gene's germline CDR1 is LGHDT and CDR2 YNNKEL (reference sequence).

V gene TRBV7-2 combines with J gene TRBJ2-7; 13 positions agree with TRBD2. Germline CDR1 reads SGHTA; CDR2 reads FQGNSA. The CDR3 is 15 amino acids. Trimming at V came to 5 bases and at J to 7 bases, leaving 8 bases not matched to a gene. Here the CDR3 reads CASSPRLAGGGEQYF. In nucleotides, the CDR3 is TGTGCCAGCAGCCCCCGACTAGCGGGGGGAGGTGAGCAGTACTTC.

Only a few counts were recorded for this clone. The rearrangement links TRBV7-9 to TRBJ1-1, with no clear D. CDR1 and CDR2 (germline): SEHNR, FQNEAQ (reference sequence). The CDR3 is 14 amino acids. Trimming left V 1 base short and J 6 bases short, with 12 bases between. The CDR3 region has the DNA TGTGCCAGCAGCTTAGACAGTGGTGCCGCTGAAGCTTTCTTT. The encoded protein is CASSLDSGAAEAFF.

This sequence joins TRBV7-2 and TRBJ2-7, with TRBD2 matching 8 bases. Germline V gives CDR1 SGHTA, CDR2 FQGNSA. This CDR3 spans 14 amino acids. The J segment lost 1 base and the V segment lost 6 bases, leaving 5 bases of the junction unmatched. Written as DNA, the CDR3 is TGTGCCAGCAGGGTACAGCGGGAGTCCTACGAGCAGTACTTC. It encodes CASRVQRESYEQYF.

The chain combines TRBV14 with TRBJ2-7; D may be TRBD1 (5 bases). This CDR3 comprises 15 residues. Per germline, CDR1 SGHDN and CDR2 FVKESK. V lost 0 bases to trimming and J lost 0 bases, with 9 bases between them. Here the CDR3 reads CASSQEGHRSYEQYF. CDR3 bases: TGTGCCAGCAGCCAAGAGGGGCACCGCTCCTACGAGCAGTACTTC.

V is TRBV27 and J is TRBJ2-7; 7 bases agree with TRBD1. CDR3 length: 13 residues. The J segment lost 3 bases and the V segment lost 6 bases, leaving 5 bases of the junction unmatched. Germline lookup yields CDR1 MNHEY and CDR2 SMNVEV (reference sequence). In DNA, the CDR3 is TGTGCCAGCAGCCAGGGACAGTACTACGAGCAGTACTTC. Protein sequence: CASSQGQYYEQYF.

The rearrangement joins TRBV6-5 to TRBJ1-1, with TRBD1 matching over 9 bases. There are 15 residues in the CDR3. V gave up 4 bases and J gave up 3 bases; unmatched junction bases: 6. CDR1 is MNHEY and CDR2 is SVGAGI in the germline V gene. The CDR3 DNA sequence: TGTGCCAGCAGTTTGGGGACAGGGTGGGACACTGAAGCTTTCTTT. As protein: CASSLGTGWDTEAFF.

This sequence joins TRBV7-3 and TRBJ2-1, with TRBD2 matching 8 bases. Germline V CDR1 and CDR2: SGHTA, FQGTGA. V dropped 4 bases and J dropped 4; count of bases not matched to a gene: 9. The CDR3 spans 16 residues. The CDR3, as DNA: TGTGCCAGCAGCTGGAGGGGCAGCGGGGGATACAATGAGCAGTTCTTC. This sequence encodes CASSWRGSGGYNEQFF.

The rearrangement links TRBV30 to TRBJ2-7; TRBD1 is a possible D gene (5 bases). V lost 2 bases and J 6 bases, leaving 8 bases between the germline ends. The CDR3 is 11 residues long. The germline CDR1 and CDR2 sequences are GTSNPN and SVGIG (reference sequence). The CDR3 sequence is CAWSTGSEQYF. The DNA of the CDR3 is TGTGCCTGGAGTACAGGATCCGAGCAGTACTTC.

J is TRBJ1-6 and V is TRBV19, with a weak D call TRBD1 (6 bases). CDR3 size: 15 residues. The V end lost 1 base, the J end lost 9 bases, and 13 bases lay between the germline ends. Germline CDR1 and CDR2: LNHDA and SQIVND (reference sequence). CDR3 in amino acids: CASSIVGGGSSPLHF. CDR3 nucleotide sequence: TGTGCCAGTAGTATAGTAGGGGGGGGTAGTTCACCCCTCCACTTT.

This clone was observed a handful of times. V is TRBV19 and J is TRBJ1-5, with D unclear. This CDR3 comprises 13 residues. The germline V gene encodes CDR1 LNHDA and CDR2 SQIVND (reference sequence). Trimming left V 1 base short and J 9 bases short, with 10 bases between. The CDR3 coding sequence is TGTGCCAGTAGTATAGGAGGTTTAGGGCCCCAGCATTTT. Translation: CASSIGGLGPQHF. Complete variable domain (other parts from reference TRBV19 and TRBJ1-5): DGGITQSPKYLFRKEGQNVTLSCEQNLNHDAMYWYRQDPGQGLRLIYYSQIVNDFQKGDIAEGYSVSREKKESFPLTVTSAQKNPTAFYLCASSIGGLGPQHFGDGTRLSIL.

The J gene is TRBJ2-7, the V gene TRBV5-5; no clear D. The CDR3 runs 13 residues. Germline-derived CDR1 and CDR2 are SGHKS and YYEKEE (reference sequence). V was cut by 4 bases and J by 3 bases, with 11 bases left in between. The CDR3 coding sequence is TGTGCCAGCAGCGACTTTGTCGACTACGAGCAGTACTTC. Its translation: CASSDFVDYEQYF.

The chain couples TRBV14 to TRBJ1-2; unclear D gene. Germline V gene lookup returns CDR1 SGHDN and CDR2 FVKESK. The CDR3 has 12 amino acids. Trimming shortened V by 2 bases and J by 1 base, and 2 bases separated the two germline ends. The CDR3 sequence: CASSQHNYGYTF. CDR3 DNA: TGTGCCAGCAGCCAACATAACTATGGCTACACCTTC.

The V gene is TRBV5-1, the J gene TRBJ2-2; D gene ambiguous. CDR3 size: 14 residues. Germline lookup yields CDR1 SGHRS and CDR2 YFSETQ. Deletions cut 4 bases from V and 4 bases from J, with 11 bases between. Written as DNA, the CDR3 is TGCGCCAGCAGCCTTGCTACTCCCACCGGGGAGCTGTTTTTT. As protein: CASSLATPTGELFF.

The V gene is TRBV30, the J gene TRBJ2-5; possible D gene TRBD2, 5 bases. V was trimmed by 7 bases and J by 4 bases, leaving 16 bases between them. This CDR3 contains 13 residues. Looked up from germline, CDR1 is GTSNPN and CDR2 is SVGIG (reference sequence). The CDR3 is CALDWGDGETQYF. The CDR3 coding sequence is TGTGCCTTGGACTGGGGAGATGGAGAGACCCAGTACTTC.

This clone was seen a single time. This chain links TRBV15 with TRBJ2-1; 8 nucleotides agree with TRBD2. There are 13 residues in the CDR3. The J segment lost 1 base and the V segment lost 7 bases, leaving 0 bases of the junction unmatched. Germline CDR1 and CDR2: LNHNV and YYDKDF (reference sequence). The CDR3 nucleotides read TGTGCCACCAAGCGGGAGTCCTACAATGAGCAGTTCTTC. Residues: CATKRESYNEQFF.

The rearrangement uses TRBV5-1 and TRBJ2-2; TRBD1 might be the D (5 bases). This CDR3 spans 14 amino acids. Germline lookup yields CDR1 SGHRS and CDR2 YFSETQ. Deletions cut 1 base from V and 6 bases from J, with 10 bases between. The CDR3 coding sequence is TGCGCCAGCAGCTTGCTGACAGTGTCCGGGGAGCTGTTTTTT. Encoded protein: CASSLLTVSGELFF.